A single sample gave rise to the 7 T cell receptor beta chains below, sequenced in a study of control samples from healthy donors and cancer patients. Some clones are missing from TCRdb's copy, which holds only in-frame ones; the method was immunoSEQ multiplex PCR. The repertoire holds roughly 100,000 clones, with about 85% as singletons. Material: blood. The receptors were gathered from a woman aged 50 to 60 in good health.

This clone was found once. In DNA form, the CDR3 reads TGTGCCAGCAGCCAAGGGTCCAGGGATGGCTATGGCTACACCTTC. Translating it yields CASSQGSRDGYGYTF. The chain carries TRBV3-1 (or the pseudogene TRBV3-2) and TRBJ1-2, with D possibly TRBD1 on 5 matching bases. CDR1 LGHDT and CDR2 YNNKEL come from the germline V gene (reference sequence). The CDR3 runs 15 residues. Trimming removed 1 base at V and 4 bases at J, with 13 bases between.

CDR3 sequence: CASSDGQGGSYEQYF. CDR3 DNA sequence: TGTGCCAGCAGCGATGGACAGGGGGGCTCCTACGAGCAGTACTTC. The chain is built from TRBV7-9 and TRBJ2-7; TRBD1 agrees at 10 bases. The CDR3 is 15 amino acids. V gave up 5 bases and J gave up 0 bases; unmatched junction bases: 4. Per the germline V gene, CDR1 is SEHNR and CDR2 is FQNEAQ (reference sequence).

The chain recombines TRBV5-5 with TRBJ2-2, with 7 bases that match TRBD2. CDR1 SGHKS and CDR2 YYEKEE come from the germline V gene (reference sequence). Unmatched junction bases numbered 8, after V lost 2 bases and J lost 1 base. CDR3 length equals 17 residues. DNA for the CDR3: TGTGCCAGCAGCTTCAGTTATGGACTAGGGAACACCGGGGAGCTGTTTTTT. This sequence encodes CASSFSYGLGNTGELFF.

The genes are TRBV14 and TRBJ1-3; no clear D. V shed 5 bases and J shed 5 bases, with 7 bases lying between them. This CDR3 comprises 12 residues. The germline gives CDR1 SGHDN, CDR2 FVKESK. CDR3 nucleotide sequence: TGTGCCAGCAGCAAGGCTCGAAACACCATATATTTT. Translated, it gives CASSKARNTIYF.

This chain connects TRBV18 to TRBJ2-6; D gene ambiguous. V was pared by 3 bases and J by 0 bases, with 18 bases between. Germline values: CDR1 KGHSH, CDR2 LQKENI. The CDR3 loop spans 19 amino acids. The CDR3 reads CASSPGNLGTRSGANVLTF. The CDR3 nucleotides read TGTGCCAGCTCACCGGGCAATCTGGGAACCCGCTCTGGGGCCAACGTCCTGACTTTC.

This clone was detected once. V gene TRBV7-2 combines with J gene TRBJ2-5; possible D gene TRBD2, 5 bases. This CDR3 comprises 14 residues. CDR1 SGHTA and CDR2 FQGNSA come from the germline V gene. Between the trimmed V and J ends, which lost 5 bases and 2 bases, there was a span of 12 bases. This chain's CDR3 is CASSPNGLQETQYF. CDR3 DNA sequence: TGTGCCAGCAGCCCTAATGGACTTCAAGAGACCCAGTACTTC.

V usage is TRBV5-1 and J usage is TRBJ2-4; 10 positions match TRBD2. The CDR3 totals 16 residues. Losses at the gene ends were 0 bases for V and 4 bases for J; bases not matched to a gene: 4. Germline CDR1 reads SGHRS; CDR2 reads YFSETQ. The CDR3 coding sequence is TGCGCCAGCAGCTTGGAACTAGCGGGGCAAAAAAACATTCAGTACTTC. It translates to CASSLELAGQKNIQYF.